The 5 T cell receptor beta chains below all came from one sample that was sequenced in a study of T cell responses to AZD1222 COVID-19 vaccine. Data came from immunoSEQ multiplex PCR; TCRdb stores just in-frame clones and leaves some out. Seen here are tens of thousands of clones, around four fifths observed once, and the top ten hold roughly 6.5%. The sample in question was peripheral blood, obtained 28 days after the second AZD1222 dose. These TCRs come from an adult who received the AZD1222 COVID-19 vaccine.

The gene calls are TRBV3-1 (or the pseudogene TRBV3-2) and TRBJ2-5, with 7 positions matching TRBD2. The ends lost 5 bases at V and 0 bases at J; junction bases unmatched: 6. This CDR3 is 15 amino acids long. CDR1 is LGHDT and CDR2 is YNNKEL in the germline V gene (reference sequence). CDR3 nucleotides: TGTGCCAGCAGCTCTAGCGGCGGGGACCAAGAGACCCAGTACTTC. It translates to CASSSSGGDQETQYF.

The rearrangement joins TRBV3-1 (or the pseudogene TRBV3-2) to TRBJ1-6, with D unresolved. The ends were cut back, 0 bases at V and 8 bases at J, with 8 bases in the middle. This CDR3 is built from 14 residues. The V gene's germline CDR1 is LGHDT and CDR2 YNNKEL (reference sequence). In DNA, the CDR3 is TGTGCCAGCAGCCAAGATTGGCGAGATTCACCCCTCCACTTT. It encodes CASSQDWRDSPLHF.

This clone was found a few times. The sample holds other DNA sequences that translate to the same CDR3. The V gene is TRBV12-3 or TRBV12-4, the J gene TRBJ1-1, with a tentative D call TRBD1 (5 bases). CDR3 size: 12 residues. V was trimmed by 5 bases and J by 2 bases, leaving 6 bases between them. The CDR3 DNA reads TGTGCCAGCAGTAGGGGTAACACTGAAGCTTTCTTT. It is translated as CASSRGNTEAFF.

The gene calls are TRBV27 and TRBJ2-7; D not resolved. V dropped 0 bases and J dropped 6 bases, with 12 bases sitting between them. CDR3 size: 14 residues. Germline lookup yields CDR1 MNHEY and CDR2 SMNVEV (reference sequence). DNA for the CDR3: TGTGCCAGCAGTTTATCCGGGTCCTTGTCCGAGCAGTACTTC. This gives the protein CASSLSGSLSEQYF.

The CDR3 region has the DNA TGTGCCAGCAGTCCAGACCCCGCTCAGTATAGCAATCAGCCCCAGCATTTT. Translating it yields CASSPDPAQYSNQPQHF. The V call is TRBV27, the J call TRBJ1-5; D not resolved. Trimming removed 5 bases from V and 0 bases from J, with 17 bases in between. Germline CDR1 and CDR2: MNHEY and SMNVEV (reference sequence). This CDR3 has 17 residues.